This T cell receptor (beta chain) was recorded in a study of blood T cell repertoires in COVID-19 (dated by TCRdb to 2020 to 2022). For the study in its entirety: The collaborator samples originated in the United States, Italy and Spain and spanned the acute and convalescent phases of COVID-19. The prospective study material was composed of cDNA or gDNA derived from T cells, B-cell-depleted T cells, or PBMCs. Subjects who had been exposed to COVID-19, were actively infected with it, or had recovered from it provided the deeply sampled blood TCRbeta repertoires that made up the dataset. The repertoires were made available in a free public database intended to serve as a resource for research on the immune response to SARS-CoV-2. The samples were drawn from the first 160 participants of the ongoing ImmuneRACE study and from 1,254 subjects provided by 6 global collaborators. Nearly every sample came with metadata listing a de-identified subject ID, COVID-19 status, age in years and sex. Where available, HLA class I and class II types were taken from metadata supplied by the sample provider and were not determined by assay-based typing. The research as a whole found: How much clinical and demographic metadata was included differed by source and by participant, and the metadata was provided uncurated.

Deletion took 0 bases off V and 0 bases off J, with a span of 11 bases between the germline ends. The cysteine opens and the phenylalanine closes a CDR3 of 16 amino acids. Here the CDR3 DNA is all that survives: 48 bases in frame from base 1. For CDR1 and CDR2, the germline V gene lists SQVTM and ANQGSEA. At one collaborating source in Seattle, patients were enrolled during active infection and were followed longitudinally through the course of disease. Collaborating institutions collected whole blood in K2EDTA tubes following their own protocols. For TCRbeta analysis, collaborators shipped samples as frozen whole blood, isolated PBMCs, or DNA extracted from either of those sample types. TCRbeta CDR3 regions were amplified from genomic DNA by means of the immunoSEQ Assay, a bias-controlled multiplex PCR. The study's own analysis went as follows. Nucleated cell counts per sample were estimated from amplification of reference gene primers within the assay. Sequence reads were collapsed and filtered to measure the absolute abundance of every unique TCRbeta CDR3 rearrangement. For each sample, productive Simpson clonality was calculated as the square root of Simpson's diversity index over productive rearrangements. This is the immuneACCESS table as TCRdb keeps it, with only in-frame sequences that have V and J called. A part of the clones is gone; compared with another copy, unresolved V genes explain less than half, and the rest is unexplained. The V and J calls and clone size are taken from that table; D and trimming were inferred from the DNA. The sample table contains 250,000 to 350,000 clones; only one count was recorded for around 82% of them. Together, the top ten hold about 1% of the sample.

Comment on this clone: Its specific antigen is unknown. Base quality data are lacking; no much larger clone is found one base away.

The origin of this receptor is a human donor with COVID-19, enrolled during active disease. The donor label of this sample is uncertain. The sequenced sample was peripheral blood. The chain joins TRBV29-1 to TRBJ2-2, with no D gene named confidently. The DNA sequence is TGCAGCGTTGAAGATCGTCAGCGAACGAACACCGGGGAGCTGTTTTTT. This encodes CSVEDRQRTNTGELFF.